This TCR beta chain was sequenced for a study of regulatory T cells in long-lasting Graves disease (dated by TCRdb to the early 2020s). About the study as a whole: To count as having persistent Graves' disease, a patient had to have received antithyroid drug treatment for over 5 years with TSH receptor autoantibodies remaining persistently positive. This study used TCR sequencing and RNA sequencing of peripheral blood to compare persistent Graves' disease patients against newly diagnosed Graves' disease patients. The study took place in China and was registered as a clinical trial. Antithyroid drugs had been taken for 10 to 13 years on average by persistent Graves' disease patients in the clinical cohort. TCR sequencing covered around 13 persistent and approximately 20 newly diagnosed Graves' disease patients, about 35 samples in total.

There are many counts of this clonotype. The antigen it recognizes is unknown. No clone much larger than this one lies a single base away; base qualities are absent. The library was obtained by multiplex PCR. Sequencing took place on an Illumina HiSeq 4000. CDR3 regions were amplified by Arm-PCR with iRepertoire HTBI primers to construct TCR beta libraries. PCR products were gel purified before sequencing. The published analysis was carried out like this. Gene usage analysis of CDR3 amino acid clonotypes relied on the approximately 60 TRBV and about 13 TRBJ segments identified across samples. Filtered high-quality paired reads were merged into contigs using COPE and FqMerger. BLAST was used to align contigs to IMGT TRBV, TRBD and TRBJ reference genes, and CDR3 was defined according to IMGT. Any clonotype with a frequency above 0.1% was classified as a highly expanded clone. Repertoire diversity was measured by Shannon entropy, and V-J evenness by the Gini coefficient. A clonotype was considered public if more than one individual shared it. TCRdb reran the public reads through fastp at Q25 and MiXCR, keeping productive beta chains. One record per CDR3 amino acid sequence lists the most common genes and DNA. Clone size and V and J calls follow TCRdb, not the original study. This sample lists hundreds of thousands of distinct CDR3 sequences; about 22% were detected once. The ten largest clones capture 7.1% of the sample.

What the authors observed across the whole study: Sequencing and analysis were restricted to the TCR beta chain. More public clonotypes were shared among persistent patients (roughly 2,700) than among newly diagnosed patients (under 1,000). Compared with newly diagnosed patients, persistent Graves' disease patients had lower TCR Shannon entropy and fewer highly expanded clones, which suggests clonal expansion. The small sample size was acknowledged by the authors as a limitation that may reduce accuracy. Only peripheral blood was studied, because thyroid tissue, the primary lesion, was inaccessible. Preferential use of TRBV28, TRBJ1-2 and TRBJ2-5 was observed in persistent disease, whereas TRBV20-1 and TRBJ2-1 were favored in newly diagnosed disease.

Per the publication, the time point label means: persistent/refractory GD, antithyroid drugs over 5 years with positive TRAb. RNA was extracted from PBMCs in TRIzol for both TCR sequencing and RNA sequencing. The diagnosis of Graves' disease was made according to American Thyroid Association guidelines. Patients for the study were recruited at an endocrinology department in Xi'an, China. Each patient gave roughly 10 milliliters of peripheral blood, collected in an EDTA anticoagulant tube. PBMCs were isolated by Ficoll Paque Plus density gradient separation without further T cell sorting. An Agilent 2100 Bioanalyzer and agarose gel were used to assess RNA quality, and a NanoDrop 2000 was used to measure RNA concentration. Including cysteine and phenylalanine, the CDR3 has 15 amino acids. The kept DNA is CDR3 alone, 45 bases in frame from the first base. V and J are truncated by 4 bases and 5 bases respectively, leaving an intervening sequence of 14 bases. CDR1 and CDR2 are read off the germline V gene (reference sequence) as LGHDT and YNNKEL.

In this chain, TRBV3-1 is recombined with TRBJ1-4; possibly the D gene is TRBD1, per 5 matching bases. The receptor was isolated from a female donor with Graves disease. The sequencing here drew on peripheral blood mononuclear cells (PBMCs), taken when the disease was refractory, from a patient treated with antithyroid drugs. The CDR3 amino acid sequence is: CASSRRALKNEKLFF. At the DNA level, the sequence is TGTGCCAGCAGCCGCAGGGCCCTGAAGAATGAAAAACTGTTTTTT.